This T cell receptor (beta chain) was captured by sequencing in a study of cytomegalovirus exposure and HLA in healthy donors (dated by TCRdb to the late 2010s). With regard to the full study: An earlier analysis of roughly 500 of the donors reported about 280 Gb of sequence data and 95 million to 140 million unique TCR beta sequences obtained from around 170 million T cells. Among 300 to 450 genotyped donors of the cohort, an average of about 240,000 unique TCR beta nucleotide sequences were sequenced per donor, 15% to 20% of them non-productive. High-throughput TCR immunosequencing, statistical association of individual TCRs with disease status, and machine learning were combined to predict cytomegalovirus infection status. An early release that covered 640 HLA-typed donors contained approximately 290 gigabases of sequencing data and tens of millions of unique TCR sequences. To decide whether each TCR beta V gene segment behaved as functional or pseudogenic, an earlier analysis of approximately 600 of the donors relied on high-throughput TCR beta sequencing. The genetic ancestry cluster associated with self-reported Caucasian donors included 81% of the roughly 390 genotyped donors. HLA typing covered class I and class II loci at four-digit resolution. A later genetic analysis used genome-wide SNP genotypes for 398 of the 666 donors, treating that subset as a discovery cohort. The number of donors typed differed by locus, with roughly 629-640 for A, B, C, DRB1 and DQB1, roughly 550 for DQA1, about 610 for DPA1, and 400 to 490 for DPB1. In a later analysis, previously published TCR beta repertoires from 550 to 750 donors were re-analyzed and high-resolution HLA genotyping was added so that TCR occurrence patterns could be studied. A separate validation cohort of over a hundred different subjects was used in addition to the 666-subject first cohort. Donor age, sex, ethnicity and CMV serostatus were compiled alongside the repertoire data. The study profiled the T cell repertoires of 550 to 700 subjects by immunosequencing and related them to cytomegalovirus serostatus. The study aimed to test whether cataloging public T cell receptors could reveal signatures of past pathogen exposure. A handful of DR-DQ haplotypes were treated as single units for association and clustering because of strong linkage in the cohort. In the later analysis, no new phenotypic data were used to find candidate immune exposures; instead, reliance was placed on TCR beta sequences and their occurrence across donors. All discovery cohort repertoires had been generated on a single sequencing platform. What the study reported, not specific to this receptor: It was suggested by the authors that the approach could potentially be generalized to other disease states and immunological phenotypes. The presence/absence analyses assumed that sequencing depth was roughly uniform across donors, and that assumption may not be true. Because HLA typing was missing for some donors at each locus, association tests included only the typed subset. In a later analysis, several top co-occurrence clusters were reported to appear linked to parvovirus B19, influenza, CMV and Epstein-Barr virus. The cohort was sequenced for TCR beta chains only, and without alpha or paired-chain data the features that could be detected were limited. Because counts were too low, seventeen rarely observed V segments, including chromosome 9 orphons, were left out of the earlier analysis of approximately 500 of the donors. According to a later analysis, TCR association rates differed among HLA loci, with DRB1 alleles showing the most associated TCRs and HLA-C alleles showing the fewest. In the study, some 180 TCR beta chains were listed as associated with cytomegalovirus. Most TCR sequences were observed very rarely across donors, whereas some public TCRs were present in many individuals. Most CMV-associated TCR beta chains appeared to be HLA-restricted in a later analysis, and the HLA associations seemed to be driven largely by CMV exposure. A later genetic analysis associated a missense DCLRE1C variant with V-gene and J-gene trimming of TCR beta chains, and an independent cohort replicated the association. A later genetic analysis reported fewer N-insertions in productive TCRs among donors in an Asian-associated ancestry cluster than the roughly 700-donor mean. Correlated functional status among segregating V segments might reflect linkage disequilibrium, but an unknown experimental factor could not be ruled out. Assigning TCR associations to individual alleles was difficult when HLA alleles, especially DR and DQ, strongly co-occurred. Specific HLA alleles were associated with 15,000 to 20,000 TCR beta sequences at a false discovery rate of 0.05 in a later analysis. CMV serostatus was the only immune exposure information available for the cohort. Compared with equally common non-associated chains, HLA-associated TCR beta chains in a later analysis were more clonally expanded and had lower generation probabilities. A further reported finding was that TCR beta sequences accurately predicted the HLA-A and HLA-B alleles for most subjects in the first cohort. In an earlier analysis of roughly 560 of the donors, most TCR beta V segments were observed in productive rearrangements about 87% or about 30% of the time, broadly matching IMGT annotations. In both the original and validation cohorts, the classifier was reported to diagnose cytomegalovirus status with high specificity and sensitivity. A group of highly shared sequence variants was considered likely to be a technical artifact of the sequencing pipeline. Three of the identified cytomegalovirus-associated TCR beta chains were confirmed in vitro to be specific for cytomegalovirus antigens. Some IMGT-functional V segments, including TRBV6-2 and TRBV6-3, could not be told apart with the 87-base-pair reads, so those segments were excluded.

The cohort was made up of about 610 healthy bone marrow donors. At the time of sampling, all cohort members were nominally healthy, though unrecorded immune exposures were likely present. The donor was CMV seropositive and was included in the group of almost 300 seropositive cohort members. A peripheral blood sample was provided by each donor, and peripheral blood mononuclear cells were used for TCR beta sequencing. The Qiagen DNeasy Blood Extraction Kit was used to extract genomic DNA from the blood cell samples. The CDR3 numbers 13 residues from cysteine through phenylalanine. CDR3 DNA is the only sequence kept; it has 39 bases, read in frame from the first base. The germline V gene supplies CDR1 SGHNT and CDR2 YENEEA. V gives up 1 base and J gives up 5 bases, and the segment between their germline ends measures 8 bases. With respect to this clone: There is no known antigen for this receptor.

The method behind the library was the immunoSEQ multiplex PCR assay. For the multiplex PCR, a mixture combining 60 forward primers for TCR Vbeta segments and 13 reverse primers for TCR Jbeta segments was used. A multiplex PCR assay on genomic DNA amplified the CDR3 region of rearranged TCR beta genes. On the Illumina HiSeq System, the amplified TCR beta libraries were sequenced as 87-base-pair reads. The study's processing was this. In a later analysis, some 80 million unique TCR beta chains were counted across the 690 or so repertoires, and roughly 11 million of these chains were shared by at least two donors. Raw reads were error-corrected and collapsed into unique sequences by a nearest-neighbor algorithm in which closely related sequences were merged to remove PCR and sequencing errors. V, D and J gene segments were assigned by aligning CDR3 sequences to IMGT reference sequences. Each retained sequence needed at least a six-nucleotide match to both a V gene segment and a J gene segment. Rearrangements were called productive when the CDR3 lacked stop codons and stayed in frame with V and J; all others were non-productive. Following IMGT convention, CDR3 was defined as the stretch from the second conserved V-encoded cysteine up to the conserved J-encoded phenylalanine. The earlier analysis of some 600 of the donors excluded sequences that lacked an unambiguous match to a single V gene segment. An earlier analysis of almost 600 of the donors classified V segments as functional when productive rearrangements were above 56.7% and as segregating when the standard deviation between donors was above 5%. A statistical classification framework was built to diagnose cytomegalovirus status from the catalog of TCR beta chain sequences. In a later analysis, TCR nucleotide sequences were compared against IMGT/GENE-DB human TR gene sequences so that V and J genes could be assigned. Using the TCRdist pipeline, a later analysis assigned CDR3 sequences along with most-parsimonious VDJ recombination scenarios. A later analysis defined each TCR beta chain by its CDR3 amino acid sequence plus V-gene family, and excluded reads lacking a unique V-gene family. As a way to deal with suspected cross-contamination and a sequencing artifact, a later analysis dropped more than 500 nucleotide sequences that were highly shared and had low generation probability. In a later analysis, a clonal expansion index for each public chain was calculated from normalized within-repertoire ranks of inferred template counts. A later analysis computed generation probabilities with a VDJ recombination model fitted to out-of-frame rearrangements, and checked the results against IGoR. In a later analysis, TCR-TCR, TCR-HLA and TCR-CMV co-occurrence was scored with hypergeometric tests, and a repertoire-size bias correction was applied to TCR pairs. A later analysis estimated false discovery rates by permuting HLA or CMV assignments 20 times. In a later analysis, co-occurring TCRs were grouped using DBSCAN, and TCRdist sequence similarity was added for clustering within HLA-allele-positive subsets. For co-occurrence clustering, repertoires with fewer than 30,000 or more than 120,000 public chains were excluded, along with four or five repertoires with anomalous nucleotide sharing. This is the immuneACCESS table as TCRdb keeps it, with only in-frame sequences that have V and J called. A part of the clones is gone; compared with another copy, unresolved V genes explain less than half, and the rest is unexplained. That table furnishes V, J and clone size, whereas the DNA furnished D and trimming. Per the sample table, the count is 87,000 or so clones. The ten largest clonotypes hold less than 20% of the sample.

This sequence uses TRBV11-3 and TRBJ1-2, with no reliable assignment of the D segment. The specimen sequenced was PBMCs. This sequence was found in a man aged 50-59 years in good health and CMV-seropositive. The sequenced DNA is TGTGCCAGCAGCTTAGGCAGCGATTATGGCTACACCTTC. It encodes CASSLGSDYGYTF.